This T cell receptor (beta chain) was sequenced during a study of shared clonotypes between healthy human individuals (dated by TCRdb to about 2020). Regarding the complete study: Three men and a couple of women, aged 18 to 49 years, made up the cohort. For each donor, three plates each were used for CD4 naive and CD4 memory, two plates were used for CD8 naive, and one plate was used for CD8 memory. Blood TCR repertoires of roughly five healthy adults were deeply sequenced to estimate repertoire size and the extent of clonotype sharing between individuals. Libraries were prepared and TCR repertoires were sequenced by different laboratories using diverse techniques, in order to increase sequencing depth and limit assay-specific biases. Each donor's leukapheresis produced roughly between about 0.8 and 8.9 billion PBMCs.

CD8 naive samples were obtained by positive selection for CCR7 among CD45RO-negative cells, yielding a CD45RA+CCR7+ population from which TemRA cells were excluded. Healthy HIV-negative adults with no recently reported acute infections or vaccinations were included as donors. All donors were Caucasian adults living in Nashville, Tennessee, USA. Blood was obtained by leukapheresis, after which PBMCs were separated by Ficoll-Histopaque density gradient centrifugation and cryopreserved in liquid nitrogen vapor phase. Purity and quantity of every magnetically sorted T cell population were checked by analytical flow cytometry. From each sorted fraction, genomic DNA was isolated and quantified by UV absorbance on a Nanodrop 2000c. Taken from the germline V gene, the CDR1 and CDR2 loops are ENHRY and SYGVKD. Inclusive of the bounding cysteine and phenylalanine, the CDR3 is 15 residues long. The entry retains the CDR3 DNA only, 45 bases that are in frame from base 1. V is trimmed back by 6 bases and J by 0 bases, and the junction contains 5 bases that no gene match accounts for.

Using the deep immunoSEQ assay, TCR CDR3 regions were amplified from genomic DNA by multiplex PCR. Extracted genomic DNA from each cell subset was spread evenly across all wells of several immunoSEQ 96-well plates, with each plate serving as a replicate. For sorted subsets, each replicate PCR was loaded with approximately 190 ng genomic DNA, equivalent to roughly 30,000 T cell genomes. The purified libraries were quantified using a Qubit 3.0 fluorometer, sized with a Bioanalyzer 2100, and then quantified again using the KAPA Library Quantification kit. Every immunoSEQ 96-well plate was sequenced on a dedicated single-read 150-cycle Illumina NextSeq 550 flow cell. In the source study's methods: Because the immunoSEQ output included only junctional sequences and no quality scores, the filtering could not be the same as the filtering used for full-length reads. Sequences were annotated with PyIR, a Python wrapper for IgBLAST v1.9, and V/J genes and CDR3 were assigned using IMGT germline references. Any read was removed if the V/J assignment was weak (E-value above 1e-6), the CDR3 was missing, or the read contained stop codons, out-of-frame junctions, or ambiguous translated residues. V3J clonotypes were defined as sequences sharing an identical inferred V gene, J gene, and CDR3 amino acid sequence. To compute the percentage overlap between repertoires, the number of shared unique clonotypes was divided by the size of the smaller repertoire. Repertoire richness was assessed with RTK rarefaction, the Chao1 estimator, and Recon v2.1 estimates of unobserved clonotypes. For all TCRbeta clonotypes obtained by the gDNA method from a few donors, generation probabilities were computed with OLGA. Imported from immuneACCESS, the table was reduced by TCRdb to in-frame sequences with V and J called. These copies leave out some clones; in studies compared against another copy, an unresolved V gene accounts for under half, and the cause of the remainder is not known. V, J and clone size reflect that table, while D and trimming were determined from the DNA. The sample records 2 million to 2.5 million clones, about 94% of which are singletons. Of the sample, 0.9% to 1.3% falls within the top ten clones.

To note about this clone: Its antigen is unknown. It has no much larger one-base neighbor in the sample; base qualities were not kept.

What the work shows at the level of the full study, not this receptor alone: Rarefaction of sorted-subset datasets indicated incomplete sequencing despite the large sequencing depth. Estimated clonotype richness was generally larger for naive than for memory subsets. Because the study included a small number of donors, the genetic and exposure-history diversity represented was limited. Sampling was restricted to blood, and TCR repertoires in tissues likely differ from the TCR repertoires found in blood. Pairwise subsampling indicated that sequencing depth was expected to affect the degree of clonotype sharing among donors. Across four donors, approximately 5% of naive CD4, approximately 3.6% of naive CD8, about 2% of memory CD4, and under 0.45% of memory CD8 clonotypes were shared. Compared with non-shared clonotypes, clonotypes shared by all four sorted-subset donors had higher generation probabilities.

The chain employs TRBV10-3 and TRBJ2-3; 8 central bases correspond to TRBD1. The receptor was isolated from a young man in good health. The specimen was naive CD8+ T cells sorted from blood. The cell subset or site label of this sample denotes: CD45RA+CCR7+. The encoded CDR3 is CAIRGQETSTDTQYF. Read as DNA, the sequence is TGTGCCATCAGGGGACAGGAGACAAGCACAGATACGCAGTATTTT.